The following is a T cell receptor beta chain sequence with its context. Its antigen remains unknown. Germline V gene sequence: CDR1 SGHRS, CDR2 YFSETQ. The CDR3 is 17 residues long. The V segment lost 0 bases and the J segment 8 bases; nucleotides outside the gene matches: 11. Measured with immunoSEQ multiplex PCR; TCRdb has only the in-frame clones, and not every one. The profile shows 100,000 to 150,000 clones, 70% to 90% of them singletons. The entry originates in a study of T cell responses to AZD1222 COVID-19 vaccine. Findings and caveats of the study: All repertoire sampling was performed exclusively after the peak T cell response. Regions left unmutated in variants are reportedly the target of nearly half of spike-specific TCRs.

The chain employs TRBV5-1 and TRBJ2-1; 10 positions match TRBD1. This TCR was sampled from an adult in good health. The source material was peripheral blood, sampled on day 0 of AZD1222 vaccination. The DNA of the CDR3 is TGCGCCAGCAGCTTGGACGGGAGTGGGGACAGGGGCCATGAGCAGTTCTTC. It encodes CASSLDGSGDRGHEQFF.